The clone carrying this T cell receptor beta chain was observed at least ten times. Germline CDR1 KGHSH, CDR2 LQKENI. The length of the CDR3 is 14 residues. The V and J ends lost 5 bases and 3 bases, in that order; junction bases with no gene match: 4. The data belong to a study of T cells after yellow fever vaccination. Template switching with 5'RACE generated the TCR cDNA and added a universal primer site and UMIs. Via MiXCR, TCRdb re-called the 5' RACE reads, giving one row per CDR3 protein. In the table there are a few hundred thousand distinct CDR3 sequences, over 4% of which are singletons. The sequencing here drew on PBMCs, taken 5 days after the yellow fever booster vaccination. The source of this sequence is a man aged 18-30 years who received the YFV17D yellow fever vaccine. The chain couples TRBV18 to TRBJ2-7; 10 bases are a match to TRBD2. The CDR3 is CASSDTSGVYEQYF. The CDR3 DNA sequence: TGTGCCAGCTCAGATACTAGCGGGGTCTACGAGCAGTACTTC.